This entry lists 8 T cell receptor beta chains sequenced from one sample in a study of memory B cells and T cells in multiple sclerosis. Separate sequencing covered autoproliferating (CFSE-dim) and non-proliferating (CFSE-high) T cells from stimulus-free culture. Replicate wells were pooled after six to eight days of stimulus-free culture of about 47 million CFSE-labeled PBMCs. The table came from immunoSEQ multiplex PCR; TCRdb's copy has only in-frame clones and leaves some out. The sample lists over 35,000 clones; almost 85% were seen once. Their antigens remain unidentified. The material sequenced was PBMCs from blood kept in culture. Receptor source: a human donor with multiple sclerosis.

This clone appeared a few times. This chain uses TRBV19 with TRBJ1-2; possibly TRBD1 for D (6 bases). With 3 bases removed from V and 10 bases from J, the gap between germline ends came to 9 bases. This CDR3 is built from 11 residues. The germline V gene has CDR1 LNHDA and CDR2 SQIVND (reference sequence). The CDR3 coding sequence is TGTGCCAGTAGTATTGGGACACTCTACACCTTC. This codes for CASSIGTLYTF. Full variable domain (rest looked up from reference TRBV19 and TRBJ1-2): DGGITQSPKYLFRKEGQNVTLSCEQNLNHDAMYWYRQDPGQGLRLIYYSQIVNDFQKGDIAEGYSVSREKKESFPLTVTSAQKNPTAFYLCASSIGTLYTFGSGTRLTVV.

The V gene is TRBV6-1, the J gene TRBJ1-5; 7 bases align to TRBD1. The CDR3 is 15 amino acids. V shed 5 bases and J 6 bases; nucleotides not matched to a gene: 10. The germline V gene has CDR1 MNHNS and CDR2 SASEGT. The CDR3 reads CASSHRDSKVQPQHF. CDR3 nucleotides: TGTGCCAGCAGTCATCGGGACAGTAAGGTTCAGCCCCAGCATTTT.

This chain joins TRBV4-3 and TRBJ2-7, with D possibly TRBD2 on 6 matching bases. CDR3 size: 16 residues. Per germline, CDR1 LGHNA and CDR2 YSLEER. The V end lost 0 bases, the J end lost 0 bases, and 12 bases lay between the germline ends. The CDR3 DNA reads TGCGCCAGCAGCCAAGAATTGGGACTGTACTCCTACGAGCAGTACTTC. Protein product: CASSQELGLYSYEQYF.

DNA for the CDR3: TGTGCCAGCAGCCTACGGGGACTAGCAATCTACAATGAGCAGTTCTTC. This encodes CASSLRGLAIYNEQFF. The chain couples TRBV5-6 to TRBJ2-1; TRBD2 matches 9 bases. The CDR3 spans 16 residues. V lost 4 bases, J lost 3 bases, and 8 bases stayed unmatched. Germline loops: CDR1 SGHDT, CDR2 YYEEEE.

This chain uses TRBV5-6 with TRBJ1-4; 7 bases map to TRBD1. The germline V gene encodes CDR1 SGHDT and CDR2 YYEEEE. J gave up 6 bases and V 4 bases, and 6 bases lay outside the gene matches. The CDR3 has 14 residues. CDR3 residues: CASSATGTDEKLFF. CDR3 in DNA: TGTGCCAGCAGCGCTACCGGGACAGATGAAAAACTGTTTTTT.

The DNA for the CDR3 is TGTGCCAGCAGCCCCCAGGTCACTGAAGCTTTCTTT. Its protein is CASSPQVTEAFF. V is TRBV7-3 and J is TRBJ1-1; D is unclear. With 5 bases removed from V and 4 bases from J, the gap between germline ends came to 8 bases. The germline V gene encodes CDR1 SGHTA and CDR2 FQGTGA. The CDR3 totals 12 residues.

The CDR3 bases are TGCAGCGTTGAAGATTACCCACTGAACACTGAAGCTTTCTTT. Protein: CSVEDYPLNTEAFF. The J gene is TRBJ1-1, the V gene TRBV29-1; D unclear. V was trimmed by 0 bases and J by 0 bases, leaving 8 bases between them. Germline-derived CDR1 and CDR2 are SQVTM and ANQGSEA. The CDR3 runs 14 residues.

This chain uses TRBV4-2 with TRBJ2-3; 11 positions agree with TRBD2. Germline assignment: CDR1 LGHNA and CDR2 YNFKEQ. J gave up 6 bases and V 7 bases, and 9 bases lay outside the gene matches. The CDR3 runs to 15 residues. CDR3: CASTFSGGAEDTQYF. CDR3 coding DNA: TGTGCCAGCACCTTTAGCGGGGGGGCCGAGGATACGCAGTATTTT.